Listed here are 27 T cell receptor beta chains from one sample, sequenced in a study of T-cell memory formation after mild COVID-19. Via MiXCR, TCRdb re-called the 5' RACE reads, giving one row per CDR3 protein. The sample has 110,000 to 150,000 distinct CDR3 sequences; roughly 24% are singletons. Sample: PBMCs or a T cell subset sorted from them (not recorded which). The receptors originated from an adult woman who had mild COVID-19 (a few samples of this study predate the infection). Cell type and time point are not known.

This clonotype was seen more than once but under ten times. The V gene is TRBV6-2 or TRBV6-3, the J gene TRBJ2-7; 8 bases fit TRBD2. Unmatched junction bases numbered 21, after V lost 6 bases and J lost 2 bases. Germline V gene data show CDR1 as MNHEY and CDR2 as SVGEGT. The CDR3 consists of 19 residues. CDR3 protein: CASRNSAQASGSGAYEQYF. The CDR3 DNA reads TGTGCCAGCAGAAACAGTGCACAAGCTAGCGGGTCGGGGGCCTACGAGCAGTACTTC.

The DNA of the CDR3 is TGCGCCAGCAGCTTGGATCCGGGGGCAGGCACTGAAGCTTTCTTT. As protein: CASSLDPGAGTEAFF. This chain links TRBV5-1 with TRBJ1-1; possible D gene TRBD1, 6 bases. The V and J ends lost 0 bases and 4 bases respectively, with 13 bases between them. Germline CDR1 and CDR2: SGHRS and YFSETQ. The CDR3 contains 15 residues.

The genes are TRBV27 and TRBJ2-7, with D tentatively TRBD1 (5 bases). Germline V gives CDR1 MNHEY, CDR2 SMNVEV (reference sequence). The CDR3 totals 13 residues. V dropped 5 bases and J dropped 7 bases, with 15 bases sitting between them. Written as DNA, the CDR3 is TGTGCCAGCAGTCAGGGATTCTATCAAGAGCAGTACTTC. It codes for CASSQGFYQEQYF.

This clonotype was found once. The rearrangement uses TRBV7-9 and TRBJ2-3; D remains unclear. The CDR3 contains 16 residues. Germline CDR1 SEHNR, CDR2 FQNEAQ (reference sequence). V was shortened by 7 bases and J by 6 bases, with 23 bases between the two germline ends. The DNA for the CDR3 is TGTGCCAGCACCCCTCCCTCGGCGGACCTCTCTGATACGCAGTATTTT. Its translation: CASTPPSADLSDTQYF.

CDR3 protein: CASSLHWVQETQYF. For the CDR3, the DNA is TGTGCCAGCAGCTTACACTGGGTCCAAGAGACCCAGTACTTC. This sequence joins TRBV7-6 and TRBJ2-5, with D uncertain. Trimming shortened V by 2 bases and J by 1 base, and 8 bases separated the two germline ends. The CDR3 has 14 amino acids. From germline, CDR1 is SGHVS and CDR2 FNYEAQ. The full variable domain, completed using reference TRBV7-6 and TRBJ2-5, is GAGVSQSPRYKVTKRGQDVALRCDPISGHVSLYWYRQALGQGPEFLTYFNYEAQQDKSGLPNDRFSAERPEGSISTLTIQRTEQRDSAMYRCASSLHWVQETQYFGPGTRLLVL.

This clonotype turned up a few times. The rearrangement joins TRBV20-1 to TRBJ1-1; D gene unclear. This CDR3 is 11 amino acids long. Germline V lookup: CDR1 DFQATT, CDR2 SNEGSKA (reference sequence). V lost 7 bases and J 1 base, leaving 7 bases between the germline ends. The CDR3 DNA sequence: TGCAGTGGGCGGGAGAACACTGAAGCTTTCTTT. It is translated as CSGRENTEAFF.

This clonotype occurred a few times. This chain joins TRBV4-3 and TRBJ1-4, with 9 bases fitting TRBD1. The germline V gene encodes CDR1 LGHNA and CDR2 YSLEER. V dropped 3 bases and J dropped 6; count of bases not matched to a gene: 2. The CDR3 spans 14 residues. The chain's CDR3 is CASSQGTGYEKLFF. The CDR3 nucleotides read TGCGCCAGCAGCCAGGGGACAGGGTATGAAAAACTGTTTTTT.

This clonotype is classed as medium-sized. The chain links TRBV3-1 to TRBJ2-7, with a weak D call TRBD1 (6 bases). The CDR3 runs to 15 residues. Trimming pared 6 bases from V and 2 bases from J, leaving 17 bases between. Germline CDR1 is LGHDT and CDR2 is YNNKEL (reference sequence). CDR3 nucleotides: TGTGCCAGCAGTGTCGGGTTTACAGGGCCCTACGAGCAGTACTTC. Amino acid sequence: CASSVGFTGPYEQYF.

The CDR3 region has the DNA TGCAGTGAGGCGAAGGGATCCTACAATGAGCAGTTCTTC. This encodes CSEAKGSYNEQFF. The J gene is TRBJ2-1, the V gene TRBV20-1; D gene ambiguous. Trimming shortened V by 7 bases and J by 1 base, and 11 bases separated the two germline ends. Germline V gene data show CDR1 as DFQATT and CDR2 as SNEGSKA (reference sequence). The length of the CDR3 is 13 residues.

This chain joins TRBV11-2 and TRBJ2-7, with D possibly matching TRBD2 (6 bases). Germline CDR1 and CDR2: SGHAT and FQNNGV. Between the trimmed V and J ends, which lost 10 bases and 0 bases, there was a span of 13 bases. The CDR3 is 13 residues long. The CDR3 nucleotides are TGTGCCATACGGGAGTCCGTCTCCTACGAGCAGTACTTC. Translated: CAIRESVSYEQYF.

This clonotype was found a few times. The rearrangement uses TRBV11-2 and TRBJ2-3, with D tentatively TRBD2 (5 bases). Trimming pared 1 base from V and 6 bases from J, leaving 17 bases between. Germline V gives CDR1 SGHAT, CDR2 FQNNGV. CDR3 length: 16 residues. The CDR3 coding sequence is TGTGCCAGCAGCTTAGCGGCTAGCCGGGTGAGGGATACGCAGTATTTT. Encoded protein: CASSLAASRVRDTQYF.

V is TRBV19 and J is TRBJ1-1; D gene unclear. V was clipped by 7 bases and J by 1 base, with 7 bases between them. This CDR3 contains 12 residues. In germline, CDR1 is LNHDA, CDR2 SQIVND (reference sequence). DNA for the CDR3: TGTGCCAGTAAGTTCAGGAACACTGAAGCTTTCTTT. Its protein is CASKFRNTEAFF.

The chain recombines TRBV20-1 with TRBJ2-7; TRBD1 is a possible D gene (5 bases). Germline values: CDR1 DFQATT, CDR2 SNEGSKA (reference sequence). Trimming removed 2 bases from V and 3 bases from J, with 17 bases in between. The CDR3 runs to 15 residues. The DNA for the CDR3 is TGCAGTGCTAGATGGCAGGGCTTTGGCGGCTACGAGCAGTACTTC. It specifies CSARWQGFGGYEQYF.

The chain recombines TRBV19 with TRBJ2-7, with 7 positions matching TRBD2. The CDR3 runs to 14 residues. V trimming: 3 bases; J trimming: 3 bases; junction bases outside the gene matches: 5. Germline CDR1 is LNHDA and CDR2 is SQIVND (reference sequence). The CDR3 sequence is CASSIAAGVYEQYF. The CDR3 DNA is TGTGCCAGTAGTATCGCGGCGGGGGTCTACGAGCAGTACTTC. The whole variable domain, remainder taken from reference TRBV19 and TRBJ2-7, is DGGITQSPKYLFRKEGQNVTLSCEQNLNHDAMYWYRQDPGQGLRLIYYSQIVNDFQKGDIAEGYSVSREKKESFPLTVTSAQKNPTAFYLCASSIAAGVYEQYFGPGTRLTVT.

In this sample, this clonotype turned up a few times. This rearrangement joins TRBV4-1 to TRBJ1-2; a weak D match, TRBD1 (5 bases). CDR1 MGHRA and CDR2 YSYEKL come from the germline V gene. The CDR3 sequence is 15 residues long. The germline V and J ends were trimmed by 0 bases and 4 bases, with 12 bases remaining between them. CDR3 DNA sequence: TGCGCCAGCAGCCAAGATCGGGAGGGACCCTATGGCTACACCTTC. Protein: CASSQDREGPYGYTF.

Written as DNA, the CDR3 is TGCAGCGTTGTATTGTGGGCCCCGATCTCCTACAATGAGCAGTTCTTC. Its protein is CSVVLWAPISYNEQFF. This rearrangement joins TRBV29-1 to TRBJ2-1, with no clear D. Germline-derived CDR1 and CDR2 are SQVTM and ANQGSEA. This CDR3 is built from 16 residues. The V gene lost 4 bases and the J gene lost 0 bases, with 16 bases spanning the gap.

This clonotype was recorded a few times. The chain recombines TRBV2 with TRBJ2-2; D is unresolved. Germline values: CDR1 SNHLY, CDR2 FYNNEI. The germline V and J ends were trimmed by 3 bases and 4 bases, with 18 bases remaining between them. CDR3 length equals 17 residues. The CDR3 nucleotides read TGTGCCAGCAGTGACGCCGCACGGGCAGCGAGCACCGGGGAGCTGTTTTTT. Protein: CASSDAARAASTGELFF.

The CDR3 loop is CASSLRSFAETEAFF. Here the CDR3 DNA reads TGTGCCAGCAGTTTAAGGTCTTTCGCCGAGACTGAAGCTTTCTTT. The chain employs TRBV6-2 or TRBV6-3 and TRBJ1-1; D remains unclear. Trimming pared 4 bases from V and 5 bases from J, leaving 17 bases between. This CDR3 region has 15 residues. Germline V gene data show CDR1 as MNHEY and CDR2 as SVGEGT.

The chain carries TRBV12-3 or TRBV12-4 and TRBJ1-4; D possibly corresponds to TRBD1 (5 bases). The V end lost 6 bases, the J end lost 10 bases, and 18 bases lay between the germline ends. The CDR3 totals 14 residues. The CDR3 DNA is TGTGCCAGCAGCCCCTCCAGATCCCAGGGAAAACTGTTTTTT. It yields the protein CASSPSRSQGKLFF.

This clonotype has just a few counts. For the CDR3, the DNA is TGTGCCAGCAGCTTCACAGCCTGGGTACACACAGATACGCAGTATTTT. It codes for CASSFTAWVHTDTQYF. V is TRBV7-2 and J is TRBJ2-3; no reliable D call. CDR1 is SGHTA, CDR2 FQGNSA, per germline. Trimming removed 3 bases from V and 2 bases from J, with 15 bases in between. The CDR3 spans 16 residues.

This rearrangement joins TRBV7-6 to TRBJ2-1; D remains unclear. CDR1 and CDR2 from the germline V gene are SGHVS and FNYEAQ. V gave up 1 base and J gave up 2 bases, with 9 bases separating them. This CDR3 has 15 residues. The CDR3 loop reads CASSLEARAYNEQFF. The CDR3 region has the DNA TGTGCCAGCAGCTTAGAGGCCAGAGCCTACAATGAGCAGTTCTTC.

The V gene is TRBV30, the J gene TRBJ1-2; weak D call: TRBD1 (5 bases). The CDR3 runs 14 residues. Germline V gene lookup returns CDR1 GTSNPN and CDR2 SVGIG (reference sequence). V lost 8 bases to trimming and J lost 3 bases, with 19 bases between them. CDR3 coding DNA: TGTGCCGCACCAGTTCGGGACCAACACTATGGCTACACCTTC. As protein: CAAPVRDQHYGYTF.

This clonotype was counted between two and nine times. The chain is built from TRBV7-9 and TRBJ1-4, with a possible D match to TRBD1 (6 bases). Germline values: CDR1 SEHNR, CDR2 FQNEAQ (reference sequence). V was shortened by 4 bases and J by 7 bases, with 22 bases between the two germline ends. CDR3 size: 17 residues. CDR3 in amino acids: CASSSLRGGAMIEKLFF. CDR3 nucleotides: TGTGCCAGCAGCTCCTTGAGGGGGGGCGCGATGATTGAAAAACTGTTTTTT.

The J gene is TRBJ2-3, the V gene TRBV6-5; 7 bases line up with TRBD1. V lost 2 bases, J lost 3 bases, and 5 bases stayed unmatched. The CDR3 sequence is 15 residues long. CDR1 and CDR2 from the germline V gene are MNHEY and SVGAGI. This CDR3 reads CASSYRDSSTDTQYF. The CDR3 nucleotides read TGTGCCAGCAGTTACCGGGACAGTTCAACAGATACGCAGTATTTT.

In its sample, this clonotype is large. In DNA form, the CDR3 reads TGTGCCAGCAGCTTAACGGGTAGCCACACAGATACGCAGTATTTT. Encoded protein: CASSLTGSHTDTQYF. The V gene is TRBV7-3, the J gene TRBJ2-3; no reliable D call. The V and J ends lost 0 bases and 2 bases respectively, with 9 bases between them. This CDR3 is 15 amino acids long. Per germline, CDR1 SGHTA and CDR2 FQGTGA. The full variable domain, rest sourced from reference TRBV7-3 and TRBJ2-3, is GAGVSQTPSNKVTEKGKYVELRCDPISGHTALYWYRQSLGQGPEFLIYFQGTGAADDSGLPNDRFFAVRPEGSVSTLKIQRTERGDSAVYLCASSLTGSHTDTQYFGPGTRLTVL.

The genes are TRBV20-1 and TRBJ1-5, with D tentatively TRBD1 (6 bases). The germline V gene has CDR1 DFQATT and CDR2 SNEGSKA (reference sequence). V lost 1 base and J 5 bases, leaving 18 bases between the germline ends. This CDR3 contains 16 residues. The CDR3 nucleotides read TGCAGTGCTAGAGGTCTTTCGGGGGGCGGTGATCAGCCCCAGCATTTT. It translates to CSARGLSGGGDQPQHF.

This clonotype was seen only a few times. The CDR3 sequence: CASSQQGLRPEQFF. The CDR3 nucleotides read TGCGCCAGCAGCCAACAAGGGCTCAGGCCAGAGCAGTTCTTC. The chain links TRBV4-1 to TRBJ2-1; D gene unclear. This CDR3 has 14 residues. Germline V CDR1 and CDR2: MGHRA, YSYEKL. V was shortened by 2 bases and J by 10 bases, with 15 bases between the two germline ends.